This is a list of T cell receptor beta chains from one sample in a study of shared clonotypes between healthy human individuals. Profiling relied on immunoSEQ multiplex PCR, and the TCRdb table lists in-frame clones only, not all of them. The sample contains about 2 million clones, about 95% of which appear only once. The material sequenced was naive CD8+ T cells sorted from blood. All receptors derive from a man aged 18 to 30 in good health. Both conserved end residues are trimmed from each CDR3.

v_call	j_call	cdr3_aa
TRBV5-1	TRBJ2-1	ASSSQPLDDEQF
TRBV28	TRBJ1-6	ASSLPGLLIEPLH
TRBV15	TRBJ2-1	ATSRGPDNEQF
TRBV9	TRBJ2-7	ASSVGASGGSYEQY
TRBV30	TRBJ2-2	AWDRDRNTGELF
TRBV5-1	TRBJ2-1	ASSPGRGSFNEQF
TRBV9	TRBJ2-3	ASSVNGLGDTQY
TRBV29-1	TRBJ2-2	SVDREDTGELF
TRBV4-3	TRBJ2-7	ASSREREFSYEQY
TRBV30	TRBJ1-1	AWANMNTEAF
TRBV9	TRBJ2-7	ASSEGNEQY
TRBV4-1	TRBJ1-1	ASSQDRGYTEAF
TRBV5-4	TRBJ2-7	ASSLAVQHHEQY
TRBV10-3	TRBJ2-1	AISDPETPYNEQF
TRBV19	TRBJ2-7	ASSPTSGPYEQY
TRBV27	TRBJ2-1	ASSSTSGINEQF
TRBV4-1	TRBJ2-7	ASSQGWSGSSEQY
TRBV6-5	TRBJ2-7	ASTLTGNEQY